The 15 T cell receptor beta chains below were found in one sample sequenced in a study of CD8 T cells in Susac syndrome. A quantity of about 0.45 to 1 ug RNA underwent reverse transcription using random hexamers. TCRdb used MiXCR to reprocess the immunoSEQ multiplex PCR reads, holding one entry per CDR3 protein. Of about 300,000 distinct CDR3 sequences listed, about 88% are singletons. Sequencing was performed on CD8+ T cells from PBMCs. The receptors were gathered from a human donor with multiple sclerosis.

Here the CDR3 reads CASSPREGGNEKLFF. The CDR3 region has the DNA TGTGCCAGCAGTCCCCGGGAGGGTGGTAATGAAAAACTGTTTTTT. This chain uses TRBV12-3 or TRBV12-4 with TRBJ1-4; D is uncertain. V was pared by 5 bases and J by 4 bases, with 14 bases between. The CDR3 loop spans 15 amino acids.

This clonotype appeared once. The chain uses TRBV20-1 and TRBJ1-2; TRBD1 aligns across 8 bases. Losses at the gene ends were 5 bases for V and 5 bases for J; bases not matched to a gene: 10. This CDR3 spans 14 amino acids. The V gene's germline CDR1 is DFQATT and CDR2 SNEGSKA (reference sequence). The CDR3 nucleotides are TGCAGTGCTGACGAAGACAGGGGCGAATATGGCTACACCTTC. It specifies CSADEDRGEYGYTF.

The chain carries TRBV29-1 and TRBJ2-4; weak D call: TRBD1 (5 bases). The germline CDR1 and CDR2 sequences are SQVTM and ANQGSEA. The CDR3 has 15 amino acids. V was trimmed by 3 bases and J by 0 bases, leaving 12 bases between them. The CDR3 nucleotides read TGCAGCGTTGAGGTGCAGGGTGGAGCCAAAAACATTCAGTACTTC. This sequence encodes CSVEVQGGAKNIQYF. Full variable domain (rest looked up from reference TRBV29-1 and TRBJ2-4): SAVISQKPSRDICQRGTSLTIQCQVDSQVTMMFWYRQQPGQSLTLIATANQGSEATYESGFVIDKFPISRPNLTFSTLTVSNMSPEDSSIYLCSVEVQGGAKNIQYFGAGTRLSVL.

The chain combines TRBV9 with TRBJ1-1, with a weak D call TRBD1 (6 bases). CDR1 is SGDLS, CDR2 YYNGEE, per germline. V was pared by 6 bases and J by 1 base, with 10 bases between. The CDR3 contains 13 residues. The CDR3: CASKGGSNTEAFF. The CDR3 DNA reads as TGTGCCAGCAAAGGGGGATCGAACACTGAAGCTTTCTTT. The entire variable domain, with the rest obtained from reference TRBV9 and TRBJ1-1, is as follows: DSGVTQTPKHLITATGQRVTLRCSPRSGDLSVYWYQQSLDQGLQFLIQYYNGEERAKGNILERFSAQQFPDLHSELNLSSLELGDSALYFCASKGGSNTEAFFGQGTRLTVV.

The V and J genes are TRBV9 and TRBJ2-7, with D possibly being TRBD1 (5 bases). V shed 0 bases and J shed 4 bases, with 8 bases lying between them. The CDR3 consists of 13 residues. Looked up from germline, CDR1 is SGDLS and CDR2 is YYNGEE. The DNA of the CDR3 is TGTGCCAGCAGCGTAGGGACACAATACGAGCAGTACTTC. Its protein product is CASSVGTQYEQYF. The whole variable domain, remainder taken from reference TRBV9 and TRBJ2-7, is DSGVTQTPKHLITATGQRVTLRCSPRSGDLSVYWYQQSLDQGLQFLIQYYNGEERAKGNILERFSAQQFPDLHSELNLSSLELGDSALYFCASSVGTQYEQYFGPGTRLTVT.

J is TRBJ2-1 and V is TRBV6-5; D is undetermined. Germline CDR1 MNHEY, CDR2 SVGAGI. V was shortened by 0 bases and J by 0 bases, with 12 bases between the two germline ends. The CDR3 contains 17 residues. The CDR3 DNA reads as TGTGCCAGCAGTTACTCCGCTAGTCGACACTCCTACAATGAGCAGTTCTTC. Protein product: CASSYSASRHSYNEQFF.

CDR3 bases: TGTGCCTGGAGCCGAGATCAGTTCTTC. Protein: CAWSRDQFF. The V gene is TRBV30, the J gene TRBJ2-1, with D unresolved. Trimming left V 3 bases short and J 13 bases short, with 7 bases between. In germline, CDR1 is GTSNPN, CDR2 SVGIG (reference sequence). CDR3 size: 9 residues.

This clonotype was seen just once. The germline gene is not matched at one end of the junction; a read error may be the cause. The V and J genes are TRBV14 and TRBJ2-1, with D possibly TRBD2 on 6 matching bases. CDR3 length: 16 residues. Per germline, CDR1 SGHDN and CDR2 FVKESK. CDR3 region: CASSPISGVSYNEQSF. The CDR3 nucleotides read TGTGCCAGCAGCCCGATTTCGGGGGTCTCCTACAATGAGCAGTCCTTC. The full variable domain, in which reference TRBV14 and TRBJ2-1 provide the parts outside the CDR3, is EAGVTQFPSHSVIEKGQTVTLRCDPISGHDNLYWYRRVMGKEIKFLLHFVKESKQDESGMPNNRFLAERTGGTYSTLKVQPAELEDSGVYFCASSPISGVSYNEQSFGPGTRLTVL.

The sample holds one count of this clonotype. The rearrangement uses TRBV30 and TRBJ2-1; D is undetermined. The length of the CDR3 is 13 residues. CDR1 and CDR2 (germline): GTSNPN, SVGIG (reference sequence). V was shortened by 1 base and J by 6 bases, with 10 bases between the two germline ends. CDR3 protein: CAWSGTWGNEQFF. CDR3 DNA sequence: TGTGCCTGGAGTGGCACTTGGGGCAATGAGCAGTTCTTC. The entire variable domain, with the rest obtained from reference TRBV30 and TRBJ2-1, is as follows: SQTIHQWPATLVQPVGSPLSLECTVEGTSNPNLYWYRQAAGRGLQLLFYSVGIGQISSEVPQNLSASRPQDRQFILSSKKLLLSDSGFYLCAWSGTWGNEQFFGPGTRLTVL.

The chain uses TRBV6-2 or TRBV6-3 and TRBJ2-6; TRBD2 agrees at 10 bases. Germline CDR1 and CDR2: MNHEY and SVGEGT. V lost 4 bases to trimming and J lost 0 bases; unmatched junction nucleotides: 12. CDR3 length equals 20 residues. CDR3 residues: CASSWSLAGAPFSGANVLTF. As DNA, the CDR3 is TGTGCCAGCAGTTGGAGCCTAGCGGGAGCCCCATTCTCTGGGGCCAACGTCCTGACTTTC.

This chain links TRBV15 with TRBJ2-1, with D uncertain. This CDR3 comprises 14 residues. CDR1 LNHNV and CDR2 YYDKDF come from the germline V gene (reference sequence). Trimming took 0 bases from V and 5 from J, leaving 8 bases between them. CDR3 in DNA: TGTGCCACCAGCAGAGACAGGTCACACAATGAGCAGTTCTTC. This encodes CATSRDRSHNEQFF.

The J gene is TRBJ2-6, the V gene TRBV6-2 or TRBV6-3; 7 nucleotides line up with TRBD2. Trimming removed 5 bases from V and 6 bases from J; junction bases left unmatched: 16. Germline loops: CDR1 MNHEY, CDR2 SVGEGT. This CDR3 spans 18 amino acids. CDR3: CASSPETSRTLTANVLTF. DNA for the CDR3: TGTGCCAGCAGTCCCGAGACTAGCCGAACTCTGACGGCCAACGTCCTGACTTTC.

The gene calls are TRBV7-9 and TRBJ2-2; D gene ambiguous. Germline CDR1 and CDR2: SEHNR and FQNEAQ (reference sequence). The CDR3 is 15 amino acids. V lost 1 base and J lost 8, with 14 bases in between. The CDR3 region is CASSLVGSPGGELFF. Written as DNA, the CDR3 is TGTGCCAGCAGCTTAGTCGGCTCGCCCGGGGGGGAGCTGTTTTTT.

About this clonotype itself: The junction departs from germline at one end; a sequencing error may be responsible. This chain links TRBV7-7 with TRBJ1-4; possibly TRBD1 for D (5 bases). This CDR3 has 14 residues. Germline CDR1 and CDR2: SSHAT and FNYEAQ (reference sequence). The CDR3 reads CASSPGGVGEKLFF. The DNA of the CDR3 is TGTGCTAGCAGCCCCGGAGGGGTGGGGGAAAAACTGTTTTTT.

The rearrangement links TRBV18 to TRBJ1-2, with 7 bases matching TRBD1. The CDR3 extends over 16 amino acids. Trimming at V came to 1 base and at J to 2 bases, leaving 7 bases not matched to a gene. Germline V CDR1 and CDR2: KGHSH, LQKENI. CDR3 protein: CASSPRQDRWNYGYTF. The CDR3 DNA reads TGTGCCAGCTCACCACGCCAGGACAGGTGGAACTATGGCTACACCTTC. Combining the CDR3 with reference TRBV18 and TRBJ1-2 gives the whole variable domain NAGVMQNPRHLVRRRGQEARLRCSPMKGHSHVYWYRQLPEEGLKFMVYLQKENIIDESGMPKERFSAEFPKEGPSILRIQQVVRGDSAAYFCASSPRQDRWNYGYTFGSGTRLTVV.